A selection of T cell receptor beta chains follows, all from one sample in a study of blood T cells in healthy people across ages. TCRdb independently ran MiXCR on the 5' RACE reads; one entry per CDR3 protein. The sample has approximately 790,000 distinct CDR3 sequences; 60% to 80% are singletons. The material sequenced was blood. These receptor sequences come from a man aged 25-40 years in good health. The CDR3 runs from the conserved cysteine through the conserved F or W. The order of the fields is CDR3 length, D gene, J gene, clone size, V gene, CDR3 DNA, CDR3 protein. A D gene is named only where the DNA matches it firmly. Clone size, where shown, is once, few, many, or a class for clones that have expanded.

>15|.|TRBJ2-3|once|TRBV18
TGTGCCAGCTCACCAACAGGGCTTAGCACAGATACGCAGTATTTT
CASSPTGLSTDTQYF
>16|TRBD2|TRBJ2-3|few|TRBV4-2
TGTGCCAGCAGCCAAGCTGGGCTAGCGGGGTCAGATACGCAGTATTTT
CASSQAGLAGSDTQYF
>16|TRBD1|TRBJ1-5|once|TRBV5-5
TGTGCCAGCAGCTTGCAGGGGGCAGGAGGGGATCAGCCCCAGCATTTT
CASSLQGAGGDQPQHF
>15|.|TRBJ2-7|.|TRBV6-5
TGTGCCAGCAGTTACTTCACGGGGCCGACCTACGAGCAGTACTTC
CASSYFTGPTYEQYF
>14|.|TRBJ2-3|.|TRBV4-3
TGCGCCAGCAGCCAAGATATTTTGACAGGAACGCAGTATTTT
CASSQDILTGTQYF
>15|.|TRBJ2-4|few|TRBV10-3
TGTGCCATCAGTGATAGACTGCTCTCTGGTGCCATTCAGTACTTC
CAISDRLLSGAIQYF
>13|.|TRBJ2-7|.|TRBV28
TGTGCCACCCAAGGAGTCCGTGGGGACGAGCAGTACTTC
CATQGVRGDEQYF
>17|TRBD2|TRBJ2-5|few|TRBV15
TGTGCCACCAGCATCCCGGGACTAGCGGGGGGATCCGAGACCCAGTACTTC
CATSIPGLAGGSETQYF
>13|.|TRBJ2-1|few|TRBV29-1
TGCAGCGGTCAAGAGATTAGCGGCAATGAGCAGTTCTTC
CSGQEISGNEQFF
>18|TRBD1|TRBJ2-3|.|TRBV9
TGTGCCAGCAGCGACCGGGACAGGGGGCATCGTAGCACAGATACGCAGTATTTT
CASSDRDRGHRSTDTQYF
>15|.|TRBJ1-2|.|TRBV27
TGTGCCAGCAGACCCTACGCAACAGGGATAGACGGCTACACCTTC
CASRPYATGIDGYTF
>14|.|TRBJ1-2|.|TRBV11-2
TGTGCCAGCAGCTTGGGGACATCTTTCTATGGCTACACCTTC
CASSLGTSFYGYTF
>11|.|TRBJ1-2|few|TRBV29-1
TGCAGCGTTGGGTCAGGGCTTGGCTACACCTTC
CSVGSGLGYTF
>18|.|TRBJ2-5|.|TRBV10-3
TGTGCCATCAGTGAATCTAACGCTTGGCCCGAGGGCCAAGAGACCCAGTACTTC
CAISESNAWPEGQETQYF
>12|.|TRBJ2-4|few|TRBV5-1
TGCGCCAGCAGCTCCGGGACACGGGAGCAGTACTTC
CASSSGTREQYF
>14|TRBD2|TRBJ2-7|.|TRBV18
TGTGCCAGCTCACCACGGACTAGCAACGACGAGCAGTACTTC
CASSPRTSNDEQYF
>20|TRBD1|TRBJ2-2|.|TRBV24-1
TGTGCCACCAGTGATTTTACTAACGGTTTAGGACAGGTCGGCACCGGGGAGCTGTTTTTT
CATSDFTNGLGQVGTGELFF
>14|.|TRBJ2-1|.|TRBV11-2
TGTGCCAGCAGCTTAGCCCCCAGAGACAATGAGCAGTTCTTC
CASSLAPRDNEQFF
>15|TRBD1|TRBJ1-2|.|TRBV5-1
TGCGCCAGCAGCCTAGGACAGGGGCATAACTATGGCTACACCTTC
CASSLGQGHNYGYTF
>15|.|TRBJ2-7|few|TRBV28
TGTGCCAGCAGTTTATACCAGGAGAGCTCCTACGAGCAGTACTTC
CASSLYQESSYEQYF
>15|.|TRBJ2-3|.|TRBV5-1
TGCGCCAGCAGCTACCGGGCGGGCCCCGCAGATACGCAGTATTTT
CASSYRAGPADTQYF
>16|TRBD1|TRBJ1-2|.|TRBV12-3/TRBV12-4
TGTGCCAGCAGGAGAACACAGGGGTTAGCTAACTATGGCTACACCTTC
CASRRTQGLANYGYTF
>14|TRBD1|TRBJ2-1|.|TRBV12-3/TRBV12-4
TGTGCCAGCAGTCCCGGACAGGTGTACAATGAGCAGTTCTTC
CASSPGQVYNEQFF
>14|.|TRBJ2-3|.|TRBV7-3
TGTGCCAGCAGCCCGACCGGGTTCGCAGATACGCAGTATTTT
CASSPTGFADTQYF
>13|.|TRBJ2-7|.|TRBV20-1
TGCAGTGCTTCTCCAAACAGTCCCTACGAGCAGTACTTC
CSASPNSPYEQYF
>14|.|TRBJ2-5|.|TRBV10-3
TGTGCCATCAGAGGGACGGGCCTCCAAGAGACCCAGTACTTC
CAIRGTGLQETQYF
>13|.|TRBJ2-7|.|TRBV10-3
TGTGCCATCAGTGAGTCGAATCCTTACGAGCAGTACTTC
CAISESNPYEQYF
>15|TRBD2|TRBJ2-1|.|TRBV5-6
TGTGCCAGCAGCCAAACTAGCGGGGCGTGGTTGGAGCAGTTCTTC
CASSQTSGAWLEQFF
>16|TRBD2|TRBJ2-1|.|TRBV15
TGTGCCACCAGCAGAGATAAAGCGGGGGGGCGAAATGAGCAGTTCTTC
CATSRDKAGGRNEQFF
>14|.|TRBJ2-1|.|TRBV7-2
TGTGCCAGCAGTGTTAGTTATTCTCTCAATGAGCAGTTCTTC
CASSVSYSLNEQFF
>17|.|TRBJ2-1|.|TRBV12-3/TRBV12-4
TGTGCCAGCATCGCTCGGACTACCCCGAGCTCCTACAATGAGCAGTTCTTC
CASIARTTPSSYNEQFF
>16|TRBD2|TRBJ2-1|.|TRBV4-1
TGCGCCAGCAGCCAGACCGCCGGGGGGGGAAGAAATGAGCAGTTCTTC
CASSQTAGGGRNEQFF
>15|.|TRBJ1-2|.|TRBV7-2
TGTGCCAGCAGTTCAAGACCTCCGGGGGCGAAGGGCTACACCTTC
CASSSRPPGAKGYTF
>14|TRBD2|TRBJ2-2|.|TRBV7-8
TGTGCCAGCATAGCGGGGCCCATTGTGGGGGAGCTGTTTTTT
CASIAGPIVGELFF
>15|.|TRBJ1-6|.|TRBV12-3/TRBV12-4
TGTGCCAGCATCCCGGGGGTAATGGGTAATTCACCCCTCCACTTT
CASIPGVMGNSPLHF
>13|.|TRBJ1-4|.|TRBV12-3/TRBV12-4
TGTGCCAGCAGTCGAGCAACTAATGAAAAACTGTTTTTT
CASSRATNEKLFF
>15|TRBD2|TRBJ2-5|.|TRBV7-2
TGTGCCAGCAGCCCGCTGACGTGGGAGGGGGAGACCCAGTACTTC
CASSPLTWEGETQYF
>16|TRBD1|TRBJ1-2|.|TRBV3-1
TGTGCCAGCAGCCAAGAGGGGACAGGGGTTAACTATGGCTACACCTTC
CASSQEGTGVNYGYTF
>15|TRBD2|TRBJ2-1|.|TRBV7-3
TGTGCCAGCAGCTTAAGTAGCGGGGGGACGCATTCGCAGTTCTTC
CASSLSSGGTHSQFF
>16|TRBD1|TRBJ2-5|.|TRBV6-5
TGTGCCAGCAGTTCCGAACCGGGACAGGGTTTTGAGACCCAGTACTTC
CASSSEPGQGFETQYF
>16|.|TRBJ2-1|.|TRBV7-3
TGTGCCAGCAGCTTAACAGGGCGAAGCTCCTACAATGAGCAGTTCTTC
CASSLTGRSSYNEQFF
>14|.|TRBJ1-1|few|TRBV11-2
TGTGCCAGCAGTCCCGGGGGGCGGAACACTGAAGCTTTCTTT
CASSPGGRNTEAFF